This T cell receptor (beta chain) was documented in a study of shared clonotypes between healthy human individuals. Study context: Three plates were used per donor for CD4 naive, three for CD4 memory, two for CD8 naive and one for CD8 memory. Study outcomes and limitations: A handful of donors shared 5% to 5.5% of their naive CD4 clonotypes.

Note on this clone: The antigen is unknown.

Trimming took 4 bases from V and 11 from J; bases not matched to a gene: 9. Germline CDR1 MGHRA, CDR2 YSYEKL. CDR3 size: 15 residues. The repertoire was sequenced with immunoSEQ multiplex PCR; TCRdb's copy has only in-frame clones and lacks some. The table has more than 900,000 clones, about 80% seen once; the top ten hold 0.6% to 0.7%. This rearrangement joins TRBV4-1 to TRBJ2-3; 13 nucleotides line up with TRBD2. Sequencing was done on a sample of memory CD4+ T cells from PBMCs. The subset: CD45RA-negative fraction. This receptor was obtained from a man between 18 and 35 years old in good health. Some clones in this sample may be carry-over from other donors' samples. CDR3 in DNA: TGCGCCAGCAGCCCTCTAGGACTAGCGGGAGAAGGGCAGTATTTT. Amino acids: CASSPLGLAGEGQYF.